This TCR beta chain was sequenced during a study of T-cell reconstitution after alpha-beta-depleted transplantation in children. General study results and limits: Newly produced T cells mostly accounted for T-cell counts and diversity one year post-transplant. Reportedly, alpha-beta T cells present about two months post-transplant originated from several hundred expanded clones of graft origin.

TCRbeta library construction was performed incorporating unique molecular identifiers. TCRdb reprocessed the PCR reads with MiXCR, giving one entry per CDR3 protein. The table has 350,000 to 500,000 distinct CDR3 sequences, over 40% seen once; the top ten hold under 35%. Turning to this clonotype: Antigen unknown.

Trimming pared 0 bases from V and 4 bases from J, leaving 18 bases between. The CDR3 has 17 amino acids. Germline loops: CDR1 SGHRS, CDR2 YFSETQ. The input for sequencing was PBMCs, taken before TCRalphabeta/CD19-depleted stem cell transplant. The chain couples TRBV5-1 to TRBJ2-3, with D perhaps matching TRBD2 (5 bases). The sequence was obtained from a girl aged 2 to 9 with aplastic anemia, due to receive a stem cell transplant. CDR3 sequence: CASSLALRELYPDTQYF. As DNA, the CDR3 is TGCGCCAGCAGCTTGGCCCTGAGGGAGTTGTACCCAGATACGCAGTATTTT.